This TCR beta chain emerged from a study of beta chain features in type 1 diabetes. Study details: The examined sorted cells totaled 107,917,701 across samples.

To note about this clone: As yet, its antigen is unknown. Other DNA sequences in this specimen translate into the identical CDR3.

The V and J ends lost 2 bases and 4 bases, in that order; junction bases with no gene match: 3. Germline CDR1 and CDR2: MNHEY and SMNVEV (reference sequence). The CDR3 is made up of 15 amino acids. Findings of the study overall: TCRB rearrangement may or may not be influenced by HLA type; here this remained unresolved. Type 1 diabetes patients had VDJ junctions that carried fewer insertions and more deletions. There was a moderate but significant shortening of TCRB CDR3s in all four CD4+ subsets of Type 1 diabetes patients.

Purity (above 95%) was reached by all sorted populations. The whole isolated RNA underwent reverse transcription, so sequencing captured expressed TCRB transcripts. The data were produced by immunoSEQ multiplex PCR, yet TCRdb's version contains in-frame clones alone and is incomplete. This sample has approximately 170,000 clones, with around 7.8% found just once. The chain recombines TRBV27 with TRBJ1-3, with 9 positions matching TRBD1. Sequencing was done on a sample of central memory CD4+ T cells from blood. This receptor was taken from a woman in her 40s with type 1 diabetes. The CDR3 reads CASSLRTGAGNTIYF. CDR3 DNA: TGTGCCAGCAGTTTACGGACAGGGGCCGGAAACACCATATATTTT.